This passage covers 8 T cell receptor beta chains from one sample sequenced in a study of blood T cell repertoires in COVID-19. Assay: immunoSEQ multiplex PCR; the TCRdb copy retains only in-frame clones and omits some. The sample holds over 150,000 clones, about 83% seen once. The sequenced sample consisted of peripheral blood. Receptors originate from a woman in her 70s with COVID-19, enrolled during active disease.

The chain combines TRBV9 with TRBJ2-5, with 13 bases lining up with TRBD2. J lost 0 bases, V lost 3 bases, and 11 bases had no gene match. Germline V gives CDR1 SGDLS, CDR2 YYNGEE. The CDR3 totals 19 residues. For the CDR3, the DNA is TGTGCCAGCAGCGGGAGGACTAGCGGGAGTATTGGGTACCAAGAGACCCAGTACTTC. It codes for CASSGRTSGSIGYQETQYF.

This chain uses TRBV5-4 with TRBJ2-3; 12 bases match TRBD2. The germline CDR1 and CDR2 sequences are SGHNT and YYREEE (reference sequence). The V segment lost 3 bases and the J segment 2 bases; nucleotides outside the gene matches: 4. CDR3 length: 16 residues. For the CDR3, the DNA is TGTGCCAGCAGCTCTCGACTAGCGGGAGACACAGATACGCAGTATTTT. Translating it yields CASSSRLAGDTDTQYF.

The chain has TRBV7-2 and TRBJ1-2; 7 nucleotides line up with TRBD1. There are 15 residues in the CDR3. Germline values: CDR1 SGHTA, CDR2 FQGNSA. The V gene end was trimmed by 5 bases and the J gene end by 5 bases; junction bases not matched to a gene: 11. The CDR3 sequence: CASSPRTGRGYGYTF. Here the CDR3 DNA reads TGTGCCAGCAGCCCGCGGACAGGACGCGGGTATGGCTACACCTTC. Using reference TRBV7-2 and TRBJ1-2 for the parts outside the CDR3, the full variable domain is GAGVSQSPSNKVTEKGKDVELRCDPISGHTALYWYRQSLGQGLEFLIYFQGNSAPDKSGLPSDRFSAERTGGSVSTLTIQRTQQEDSAVYLCASSPRTGRGYGYTFGSGTRLTVV.

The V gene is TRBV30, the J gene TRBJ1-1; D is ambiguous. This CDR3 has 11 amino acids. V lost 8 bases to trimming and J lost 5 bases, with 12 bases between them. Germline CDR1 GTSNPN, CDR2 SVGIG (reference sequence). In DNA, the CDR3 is TGTGCCATTAGTCGAGGAACTGAAGCTTTCTTT. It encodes CAISRGTEAFF.

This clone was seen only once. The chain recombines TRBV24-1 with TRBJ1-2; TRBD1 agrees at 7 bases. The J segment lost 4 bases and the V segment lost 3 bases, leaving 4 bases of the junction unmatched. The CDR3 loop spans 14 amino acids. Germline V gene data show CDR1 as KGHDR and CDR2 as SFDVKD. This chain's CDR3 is CATSDRDSFYGYTF. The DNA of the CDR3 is TGTGCCACCAGTGATCGGGACAGTTTCTATGGCTACACCTTC.

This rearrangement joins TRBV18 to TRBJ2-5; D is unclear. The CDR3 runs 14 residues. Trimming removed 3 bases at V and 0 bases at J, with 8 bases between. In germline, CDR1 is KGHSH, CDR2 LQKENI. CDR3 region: CASSPVGNQETQYF. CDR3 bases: TGTGCCAGCTCACCGGTCGGTAACCAAGAGACCCAGTACTTC.

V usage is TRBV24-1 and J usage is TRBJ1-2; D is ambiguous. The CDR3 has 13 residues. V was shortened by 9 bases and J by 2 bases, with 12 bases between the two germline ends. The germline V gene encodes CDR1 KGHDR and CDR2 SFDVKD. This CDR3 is CATSDTFNYGYTF. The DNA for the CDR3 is TGTGCCACCTCTGACACTTTCAACTATGGCTACACCTTC.

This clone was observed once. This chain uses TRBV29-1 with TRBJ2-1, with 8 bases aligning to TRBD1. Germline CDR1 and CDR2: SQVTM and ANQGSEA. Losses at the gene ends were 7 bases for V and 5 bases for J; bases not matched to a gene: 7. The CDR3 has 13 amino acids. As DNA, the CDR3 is TGCAGCGCTGACAGGGGCCCCAACAATGAGCAGTTCTTC. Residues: CSADRGPNNEQFF.